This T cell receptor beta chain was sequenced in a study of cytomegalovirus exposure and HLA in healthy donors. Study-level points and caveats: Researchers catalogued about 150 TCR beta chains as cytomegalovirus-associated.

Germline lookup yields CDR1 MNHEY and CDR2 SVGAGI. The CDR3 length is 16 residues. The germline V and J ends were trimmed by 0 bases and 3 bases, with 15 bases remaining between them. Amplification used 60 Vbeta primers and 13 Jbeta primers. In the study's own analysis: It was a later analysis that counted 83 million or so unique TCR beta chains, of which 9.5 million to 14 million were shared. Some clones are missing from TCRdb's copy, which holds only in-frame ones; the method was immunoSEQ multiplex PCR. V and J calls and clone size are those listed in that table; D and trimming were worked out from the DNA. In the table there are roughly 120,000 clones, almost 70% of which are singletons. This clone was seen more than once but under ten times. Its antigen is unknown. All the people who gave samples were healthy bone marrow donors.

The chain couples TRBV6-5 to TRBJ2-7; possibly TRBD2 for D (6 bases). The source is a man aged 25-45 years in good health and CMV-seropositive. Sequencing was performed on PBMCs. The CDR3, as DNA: TGTGCCAGCAGTTACTCGAGCCCAGGAGGGTACTACGAGCAGTACTTC. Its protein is CASSYSSPGGYYEQYF.